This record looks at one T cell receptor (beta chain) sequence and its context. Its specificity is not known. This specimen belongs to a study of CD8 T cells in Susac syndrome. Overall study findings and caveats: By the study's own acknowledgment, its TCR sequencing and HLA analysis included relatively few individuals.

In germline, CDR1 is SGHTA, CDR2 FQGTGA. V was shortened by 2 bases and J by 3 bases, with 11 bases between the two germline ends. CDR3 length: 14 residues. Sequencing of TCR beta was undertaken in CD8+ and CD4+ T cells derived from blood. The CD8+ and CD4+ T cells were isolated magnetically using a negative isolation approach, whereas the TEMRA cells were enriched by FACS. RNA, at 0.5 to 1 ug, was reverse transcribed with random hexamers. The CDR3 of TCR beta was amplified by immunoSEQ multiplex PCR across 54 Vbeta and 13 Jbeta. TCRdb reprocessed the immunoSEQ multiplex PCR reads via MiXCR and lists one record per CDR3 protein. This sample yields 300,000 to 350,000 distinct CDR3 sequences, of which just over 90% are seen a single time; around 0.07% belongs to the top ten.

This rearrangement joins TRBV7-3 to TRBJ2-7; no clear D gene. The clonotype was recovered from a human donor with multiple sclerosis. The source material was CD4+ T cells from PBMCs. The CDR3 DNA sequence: TGTGCCAGCAGCTTAGGAGTAGGAGACTACGAGCAGTACTTC. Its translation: CASSLGVGDYEQYF.